This T cell receptor (beta chain) was captured in a study of T cell repertoires in cytomegalovirus infection. Study-wide background: Public TCR beta signatures marked donors with CMV infection and the matching HLA.

CDR1 is MNHNS and CDR2 is SASEGT in the germline V gene. CDR3 size: 12 residues. V was trimmed by 4 bases and J by 4 bases, leaving 7 bases between them. TCRdb passed the reads through MiXCR, listing each CDR3 protein once. Among approximately 990,000 distinct CDR3 sequences listed, around 32% were seen once. Many counts were recorded for this clonotype. Its antigen is currently unknown. The rearrangement uses TRBV6-1 and TRBJ1-2, with D unresolved. The TCR comes from a human donor in good health (CMV status not recorded). Some clones in this sample may be carry-over from other donors' samples. The source material was cultured CD8+ T cells from PBMCs, sampled from culture after CMV antigen stimulation. The CDR3 DNA follows: TGTGCCAGCAGTGGAGGCACCTATGGCTACACCTTC. Protein product: CASSGGTYGYTF.